The 20 T cell receptor beta chains presented below share a single source sample, sequenced in a study of blood T cell repertoires in COVID-19. The method was immunoSEQ multiplex PCR; TCRdb's version includes in-frame clones alone and lacks a portion of them. The sample has about 120,000 clones, 80% to 90% seen once. The sequenced material came from peripheral blood. These receptors were taken from a man aged 65 to 85 with active or convalescent COVID-19.

The chain joins TRBV23-1 to TRBJ1-5; TRBD1 is a possible D gene (6 bases). TRBV23-1 is placed among ORFs of uncertain function. The V end was cut by 0 bases, the J end by 4 bases, with 13 bases between. This CDR3 comprises 16 residues. The DNA of the CDR3 is TGCGCCAGCAGTCAATCCCCGAAAGGGGGAAATCAGCCCCAGCATTTT. Its protein product is CASSQSPKGGNQPQHF.

V is TRBV5-6 and J is TRBJ2-7; 10 bases are shared with TRBD2. V lost 3 bases and J lost 3; bases outside the gene matches: 9. CDR1 SGHDT and CDR2 YYEEEE come from the germline V gene. The CDR3 runs 16 residues. The CDR3 coding sequence is TGTGCCAGCAGCTGGGGAACGGGACTAGCGCGCTACGAGCAGTACTTC. Its translation is CASSWGTGLARYEQYF.

The chain is built from TRBV11-2 and TRBJ1-1; the D is unclear. The CDR3 runs to 14 residues. Germline V gene data show CDR1 as SGHAT and CDR2 as FQNNGV. Trimming removed 5 bases from V and 4 bases from J, with 14 bases in between. The CDR3 reads CASSAQRTFTEAFF. CDR3 bases: TGTGCCAGCAGCGCCCAAAGAACATTCACTGAAGCTTTCTTT.

This sequence joins TRBV7-9 and TRBJ1-4; D perhaps matches TRBD1 (6 bases). Germline V CDR1 and CDR2: SEHNR, FQNEAQ (reference sequence). CDR3 length equals 11 residues. Trimming cost V 5 bases and J 15 bases, with 13 bases left between them. The CDR3: CASSNRDTVFF. In nucleotides, the CDR3 is TGTGCCAGCAGCAACCGGGACACGGTGTTTTTT. Filled out from reference TRBV7-9 and TRBJ1-4, the complete variable domain reads DTGVSQNPRHKITKRGQNVTFRCDPISEHNRLYWYRQTLGQGPEFLTYFQNEAQLEKSRLLSDRFSAERPKGSFSTLEIQRTEQGDSAMYLCASSNRDTVFFGSGTQLSVL.

The chain joins TRBV5-1 to TRBJ1-1; weak D call: TRBD1 (5 bases). V was trimmed by 3 bases and J by 1 base, leaving 7 bases between them. There are 13 residues in the CDR3. Germline V CDR1 and CDR2: SGHRS, YFSETQ. CDR3 region: CASSSTGNTEAFF. The CDR3 nucleotides are TGCGCCAGCAGCTCCACAGGGAACACTGAAGCTTTCTTT.

The rearrangement uses TRBV29-1 and TRBJ2-2, with 14 nucleotides matching TRBD2. The CDR3 is made up of 14 amino acids. Germline CDR1 reads SQVTM; CDR2 reads ANQGSEA. V was pared by 5 bases and J by 6 bases, with 2 bases of the junction left unmatched. CDR3 protein: CSVRTSGGPGELFF. Written as DNA, the CDR3 is TGCAGCGTTAGGACTAGCGGGGGGCCCGGGGAGCTGTTTTTT.

The rearrangement links TRBV6-1 to TRBJ1-3; 10 nucleotides line up with TRBD1. The trim removed 1 base at V and 4 bases at J, leaving 4 bases unmatched. The CDR3 is 16 residues long. Germline V CDR1 and CDR2: MNHNS, SASEGT. The CDR3 spells CASSEGTGGSGNTIYF. CDR3 sequence (DNA): TGTGCCAGCAGTGAAGGGACAGGGGGATCCGGAAACACCATATATTTT.

This clone was seen more than once but under ten times. This rearrangement joins TRBV6-2 or TRBV6-3 to TRBJ1-5; possibly TRBD1 for D (6 bases). Germline CDR1 reads MNHEY; CDR2 reads SVGEGT. V was trimmed by 4 bases and J by 0 bases, leaving 10 bases between them. The CDR3 loop spans 15 amino acids. In DNA, the CDR3 is TGTGCCAGCAGTTGGACAGATTATAGCAATCAGCCCCAGCATTTT. It specifies CASSWTDYSNQPQHF.

The genes are TRBV12-3 or TRBV12-4 and TRBJ2-7; 8 nucleotides agree with TRBD2. V lost 5 bases to trimming and J lost 9 bases; unmatched junction nucleotides: 9. CDR3 length: 13 amino acids. CDR3 sequence reads: CASSPALAGTQYF. As DNA, the CDR3 is TGTGCCAGCAGTCCCGCCCTAGCGGGCACGCAGTACTTC.

V is TRBV6-6 and J is TRBJ1-1, with a weak D call TRBD1 (5 bases). The length of the CDR3 is 12 residues. Germline assignment: CDR1 MNHNY and CDR2 SVGAGI (reference sequence). Trimming removed 6 bases from V and 10 bases from J, with 15 bases in between. The CDR3 loop is CASSGVGGGAFF. In DNA, the CDR3 is TGTGCCAGCAGCGGGGTGGGCGGGGGAGCTTTCTTT.

In this sample, this clone turned up once. This sequence joins TRBV10-1 and TRBJ2-1; perhaps TRBD2 as D (6 bases). The V gene's germline CDR1 is WNHNN and CDR2 SYGVQD (reference sequence). The CDR3 extends over 15 amino acids. Trimming removed 6 bases from V and 3 bases from J, with 15 bases in between. In DNA, the CDR3 is TGCGCCAGCAGAACTTTAGCGGAAATCTACAATGAGCAGTTCTTC. Encoded protein: CASRTLAEIYNEQFF.

The table lists this clone with a count of one. This sequence joins TRBV2 and TRBJ1-5, with D perhaps matching TRBD1 (5 bases). This CDR3 contains 18 residues. The ends were cut back, 3 bases at V and 1 base at J, with 19 bases in the middle. Germline V gene sequence: CDR1 SNHLY, CDR2 FYNNEI. The CDR3 nucleotides are TGTGCCAGCAGTGACCGTTTGGCGAGTAGGGGCAGCAATCAGCCCCAGCATTTT. It translates to CASSDRLASRGSNQPQHF.

The gene calls are TRBV10-3 and TRBJ1-2; maybe TRBD1 (6 bases). The length of the CDR3 is 14 residues. Trimming pared 5 bases from V and 6 bases from J, leaving 16 bases between. Germline V CDR1 and CDR2: ENHRY, SYGVKD. The CDR3 reads CAISQLQGGDGYTF. The CDR3 bases are TGTGCCATCAGTCAGTTACAGGGTGGAGATGGCTACACCTTC.

J is TRBJ1-1 and V is TRBV7-9; D might be TRBD1 (6 bases). The V and J ends lost 4 bases and 0 bases respectively, with 18 bases between them. CDR1 and CDR2 from the germline V gene are SEHNR and FQNEAQ (reference sequence). The CDR3 spans 17 residues. The CDR3 loop reads CASSSYSRGQLNTEAFF. CDR3 DNA: TGTGCCAGCAGCTCATATTCCCGAGGACAGCTGAACACTGAAGCTTTCTTT.

J is TRBJ2-3 and V is TRBV28; D might be TRBD2 (6 bases). Looked up from germline, CDR1 is MDHEN and CDR2 is SYDVKM. The V gene lost 2 bases and the J gene lost 0 bases, with 6 bases spanning the gap. CDR3 size: 14 residues. CDR3 DNA sequence: TGTGCCAGCAGTTTAGGGACTAGCACAGATACGCAGTATTTT. Protein: CASSLGTSTDTQYF.

The chain joins TRBV24-1 to TRBJ1-2; 9 bases match TRBD1. The germline V gene has CDR1 KGHDR and CDR2 SFDVKD. The length of the CDR3 is 14 residues. With V trimmed by 1 base and J by 7 bases, 3 bases remained unmatched. The CDR3 protein is CATSDFRQGVGYTF. CDR3 nucleotides: TGTGCCACCAGTGATTTTAGACAGGGGGTTGGCTACACCTTC.

The chain has TRBV10-3 and TRBJ1-4, with D maybe TRBD1 (5 bases). Per the germline V gene, CDR1 is ENHRY and CDR2 is SYGVKD. This CDR3 comprises 14 residues. V dropped 6 bases and J dropped 2 bases, with 10 bases sitting between them. CDR3 DNA sequence: TGTGCCATCAGCGAAGGGGTTACTAATGAAAAACTGTTTTTT. This codes for CAISEGVTNEKLFF.

This sequence joins TRBV2 and TRBJ2-3; a possible D gene is TRBD2 (6 bases). Germline V gene lookup returns CDR1 SNHLY and CDR2 FYNNEI. The V gene lost 6 bases and the J gene lost 5 bases, with 15 bases spanning the gap. The CDR3 is 14 residues long. The CDR3 DNA follows: TGTGCCAGCAGCTCCATGGAGGGCTTAGATACGCAGTATTTT. It is translated as CASSSMEGLDTQYF.

CDR3 bases: TGTGCCAGCAGCTTAGTGGGCCGATGGCGGGAGGGATACAATGAGCAGTTCTTC. Its translation is CASSLVGRWREGYNEQFF. The V and J genes are TRBV11-2 and TRBJ2-1; 9 nucleotides line up with TRBD2. Trimming removed 1 base from V and 4 bases from J; junction bases left unmatched: 11. Germline CDR1 SGHAT, CDR2 FQNNGV. The CDR3 is made up of 18 amino acids.

V gene TRBV12-3 or TRBV12-4 combines with J gene TRBJ2-1; 8 nucleotides match TRBD1. This CDR3 region has 11 residues. V was pared by 3 bases and J by 15 bases, with 4 bases of the junction left unmatched. CDR3 loop: CASSLGQVTFF. CDR3 nucleotide sequence: TGTGCCAGCAGTTTGGGACAGGTAACGTTCTTC.